The next 21 T cell receptor beta chains were all read from a single sample in a study of cytotoxic CD8 clonotypes in ibrutinib-treated CLL. The repertoire was sequenced with immunoSEQ multiplex PCR; TCRdb's copy has only in-frame clones and lacks some. In the table there are about 140,000 clones, roughly 77% of which are singletons. The material sequenced was PBMCs, taken after 12 months of ibrutinib treatment. These receptors came from a human donor with chronic lymphocytic leukemia.

The chain is built from TRBV13 and TRBJ2-7, with D perhaps assigned TRBD1 or TRBD2 (5 bases each). Germline V gene data show CDR1 as PRHDT and CDR2 as FYEKMQ (reference sequence). CDR3 size: 14 residues. V was cut by 1 base and J by 4 bases, with 11 bases left in between. The CDR3 nucleotides read TGTGCCAGCAGCTTAGTGGGGGAGCGGTACGAGCAGTACTTC. Protein sequence: CASSLVGERYEQYF. Using reference TRBV13 and TRBJ2-7 for the parts outside the CDR3, the full variable domain is AAGVIQSPRHLIKEKRETATLKCYPIPRHDTVYWYQQGPGQDPQFLISFYEKMQSDKGSIPDRFSAQQFSDYHSELNMSSLELGDSALYFCASSLVGERYEQYFGPGTRLTVT.

The rearrangement uses TRBV6-5 and TRBJ2-3, with a possible D match to TRBD2 (6 bases). Per germline, CDR1 MNHEY and CDR2 SVGAGI. The CDR3 is 13 residues long. Trimming removed 5 bases from V and 5 bases from J, with 11 bases in between. This CDR3 reads CASSRDSEDTQYF. The CDR3 coding sequence is TGTGCCAGCAGTCGGGACTCGGAAGATACGCAGTATTTT.

The J gene is TRBJ2-1, the V gene TRBV11-2; D possibly corresponds to TRBD2 (5 bases). Germline V gives CDR1 SGHAT, CDR2 FQNNGV. This CDR3 spans 14 amino acids. The V gene lost 1 base and the J gene lost 10 bases, with 14 bases spanning the gap. CDR3 sequence (DNA): TGTGCCAGCAGCTTAGGACTACCTTCCAGCGAGCAGTTCTTC. Protein product: CASSLGLPSSEQFF.

This clone appeared many times. The chain combines TRBV28 with TRBJ2-2, with D perhaps TRBD1 (6 bases). CDR1 MDHEN and CDR2 SYDVKM come from the germline V gene. The CDR3 extends over 16 amino acids. Trimming took off 10 bases at V and 0 bases at J, with 18 bases between the two ends. CDR3 DNA: TGTGCCATCGACACGAGCAGGACAGCGAACACCGGGGAGCTGTTTTTT. Its translation is CAIDTSRTANTGELFF.

CDR3 bases: TGTGCCAGCAGCTCCCTCGACAGCTCGGGTACGCAGTATTTT. Amino acids: CASSSLDSSGTQYF. The V gene is TRBV7-2, the J gene TRBJ2-3, with TRBD1 as a possible D gene (5 bases). Trimming removed 4 bases from V and 8 bases from J, with 16 bases in between. CDR3 length: 14 amino acids. CDR1 is SGHTA, CDR2 FQGNSA, per germline. Complete variable domain (other parts from reference TRBV7-2 and TRBJ2-3): GAGVSQSPSNKVTEKGKDVELRCDPISGHTALYWYRQSLGQGLEFLIYFQGNSAPDKSGLPSDRFSAERTGGSVSTLTIQRTQQEDSAVYLCASSSLDSSGTQYFGPGTRLTVL.

This chain links TRBV18 with TRBJ1-5; no firm D call. Germline CDR1 is KGHSH and CDR2 is LQKENI. V was pared by 3 bases and J by 4 bases, with 10 bases between. The CDR3 runs to 14 residues. The CDR3 bases are TGTGCCAGCTCACCTGGTCTCGTGAATCAGCCCCAGCATTTT. It specifies CASSPGLVNQPQHF.

This chain's CDR3 is CASSTGTALYEQYF. DNA for the CDR3: TGTGCCAGCAGCACCGGGACAGCTCTATACGAGCAGTACTTC. The gene calls are TRBV7-2 and TRBJ2-7; 7 bases are a match to TRBD1. The CDR3 runs to 14 residues. Trimming removed 5 bases from V and 4 bases from J; junction bases left unmatched: 8. Germline values: CDR1 SGHTA, CDR2 FQGNSA.

This chain uses TRBV18 with TRBJ1-1, with D possibly matching TRBD1 (5 bases). V dropped 1 base and J dropped 4 bases, with 16 bases sitting between them. The germline gives CDR1 KGHSH, CDR2 LQKENI. The CDR3 contains 16 residues. Written as DNA, the CDR3 is TGTGCCAGCTCACCACGGGTTGGGGGGATAGGCACTGAAGCTTTCTTT. It translates to CASSPRVGGIGTEAFF.

V is TRBV6-5 and J is TRBJ2-7; no reliable D call. Germline values: CDR1 MNHEY, CDR2 SVGAGI. The CDR3 is 12 residues long. The V gene lost 7 bases and the J gene lost 2 bases, with 9 bases spanning the gap. The CDR3 reads CASNPDTYEQYF. CDR3 coding DNA: TGTGCCAGCAATCCAGATACCTACGAGCAGTACTTC.

This chain joins TRBV28 and TRBJ1-5; tentative D call: TRBD1 (6 bases). CDR3 length equals 15 residues. The germline CDR1 and CDR2 sequences are MDHEN and SYDVKM. The V end lost 3 bases, the J end lost 1 base, and 10 bases lay between the germline ends. The DNA of the CDR3 is TGTGCCAGCAGTTTTGTTACAGGGAGCAATCAGCCCCAGCATTTT. It specifies CASSFVTGSNQPQHF.

The V and J genes are TRBV7-9 and TRBJ1-1, with no clear D. The CDR3 runs 14 residues. V lost 2 bases and J lost 7, with 14 bases in between. Germline V gene lookup returns CDR1 SEHNR and CDR2 FQNEAQ (reference sequence). The CDR3 spells CASSLLLGMGEAFF. The CDR3 nucleotides read TGTGCCAGCAGCTTATTGCTGGGGATGGGTGAAGCTTTCTTT.

The chain is built from TRBV5-1 and TRBJ1-1; D ambiguous. This CDR3 has 15 residues. V lost 4 bases to trimming and J lost 6 bases, with 19 bases between them. Germline assignment: CDR1 SGHRS and CDR2 YFSETQ. The CDR3 nucleotides read TGCGCCAGCAGCGCTCCCTGGGGAGGTAAACCTGAAGCTTTCTTT. Amino acids: CASSAPWGGKPEAFF.

The sample holds a few counts of this clone. The chain carries TRBV11-3 and TRBJ1-3; 9 bases line up with TRBD1. CDR3 length: 15 residues. From germline, CDR1 is SGHNT and CDR2 YENEEA. Unmatched junction bases numbered 1, after V lost 2 bases and J lost 2 bases. The CDR3: CASSLTGGPGNTIYF. CDR3 coding DNA: TGTGCCAGCAGCTTAACAGGGGGCCCTGGAAACACCATATATTTT.

V gene TRBV5-5 combines with J gene TRBJ1-5; 9 nucleotides align to TRBD1. The junction had 6 bases not matched to a gene; V was cut back by 2 bases and J by 6 bases. CDR1 is SGHKS, CDR2 YYEKEE, per germline (reference sequence). The CDR3 has 15 amino acids. The CDR3 is CASSFWTGAGQPQHF. As DNA, the CDR3 is TGTGCCAGCAGCTTCTGGACAGGGGCAGGTCAGCCCCAGCATTTT.

There are a few counts of this clone. V usage is TRBV7-2 and J usage is TRBJ1-2; D is ambiguous. The CDR3 has 11 amino acids. V lost 3 bases, J lost 3 bases, and 2 bases lay in between. Per germline, CDR1 SGHTA and CDR2 FQGNSA. The DNA of the CDR3 is TGTGCCAGCAGCTTTGACTATGGCTACACCTTC. Protein product: CASSFDYGYTF. Combining the CDR3 with reference TRBV7-2 and TRBJ1-2 gives the whole variable domain GAGVSQSPSNKVTEKGKDVELRCDPISGHTALYWYRQSLGQGLEFLIYFQGNSAPDKSGLPSDRFSAERTGGSVSTLTIQRTQQEDSAVYLCASSFDYGYTFGSGTRLTVV.

The chain links TRBV5-1 to TRBJ2-5; D unclear. The CDR3 sequence is 14 residues long. Germline assignment: CDR1 SGHRS and CDR2 YFSETQ. Deletions cut 4 bases from V and 0 bases from J, with 10 bases between. DNA for the CDR3: TGCGCCAGCAGCCTCCCCCCGGACCAAGAGACCCAGTACTTC. Translating it yields CASSLPPDQETQYF.

Remarks on this clone: At one of its ends the junction is not consistent with the germline gene, which may arise from a read error. V usage is TRBV4-1 and J usage is TRBJ2-7, with D possibly matching TRBD2 (6 bases). CDR3 size: 15 residues. CDR1 MGHRA and CDR2 YSYEKL come from the germline V gene. In DNA, the CDR3 is TGCGCCAGCAGCCAAGAGACCCGCGCGGCAGGGAGGAATGTCTTC. It codes for CASSQETRAAGRNVF.

This chain uses TRBV5-5 with TRBJ2-3; a possible D gene is TRBD2 (6 bases). The V gene lost 3 bases and the J gene lost 2 bases, with 10 bases spanning the gap. The CDR3 extends over 14 amino acids. Germline V lookup: CDR1 SGHKS, CDR2 YYEKEE (reference sequence). CDR3 loop: CASSSGLDTDTQYF. For the CDR3, the DNA is TGTGCCAGCAGCTCGGGACTTGACACAGATACGCAGTATTTT.

This clone came up once. The J gene is TRBJ2-7, the V gene TRBV18; D is unclear. Germline V gene lookup returns CDR1 KGHSH and CDR2 LQKENI. This CDR3 has 13 amino acids. The ends were cut back, 3 bases at V and 6 bases at J, with 12 bases in the middle. The CDR3 DNA reads TGTGCCAGCTCACCTGGTTCCGAGAGCGAGCAGTACTTC. Translated, it gives CASSPGSESEQYF.

The chain has TRBV28 and TRBJ1-5; 10 bases map to TRBD1. The V segment lost 6 bases and the J segment 3 bases; nucleotides outside the gene matches: 14. CDR3 length: 18 residues. Germline V gene data show CDR1 as MDHEN and CDR2 as SYDVKM. The CDR3 loop is CASRPFLGTGDSNQPQHF. The CDR3 bases are TGTGCCAGCAGGCCCTTTTTGGGGACAGGGGACTCCAATCAGCCCCAGCATTTT.

This rearrangement joins TRBV29-1 to TRBJ2-7; D is unresolved. The CDR3 is 16 amino acids. Germline assignment: CDR1 SQVTM and CDR2 ANQGSEA. V was clipped by 5 bases and J by 1 base, with 21 bases between them. CDR3 residues: CSVWTQSRRLSYEQYF. The CDR3 DNA reads TGCAGCGTTTGGACGCAGTCAAGAAGACTGTCCTACGAGCAGTACTTC.